This T cell receptor (beta chain) was profiled in a study of cytomegalovirus exposure and HLA in healthy donors. Germline CDR1 and CDR2: GTSNPN and SVGIG (reference sequence). The CDR3 extends over 13 amino acids. Trimming at V came to 0 bases and at J to 8 bases, leaving 2 bases not matched to a gene. On this clone itself: What it binds is not known.

PCR primers comprised 60 Vbeta and 13 Jbeta primers. Per the study methods: In a later analysis, 10 million to 11 million of tens of millions of unique beta chains occurred in at least two donors. The assay was immunoSEQ multiplex PCR, and TCRdb's table has in-frame clones only and misses some. The V and J calls and the clone size are those of that table, but D and trimming were determined from the DNA. The sample totals some 160,000 clones; its top ten clones hold approximately 2%. Study results and limitations: The study recorded 160 or so TCR beta chains that were cytomegalovirus-associated. It was reported that the classifier diagnosed cytomegalovirus status with high specificity and sensitivity in both the original and validation cohorts.

The V and J genes are TRBV30 and TRBJ2-1; 9 bases align to TRBD1. Sequencing was done on a sample of PBMCs. The clonotype was recovered from a man aged 25-40 years in good health and CMV-seronegative. The CDR3 sequence: CAWSVQGADEQFF. The CDR3 nucleotides are TGTGCCTGGAGTGTACAGGGGGCGGATGAGCAGTTCTTC.